The 25 T cell receptor beta chains presented below share a single source sample, sequenced in a study of T cells in localized non-small cell lung cancer (dated by TCRdb to 2018 to 2020). The library came from the immunoSEQ multiplex PCR assay. TCRdb retrieved this table from immuneACCESS and kept in-frame rearrangements only. Not all clones are present; in checked studies, unresolved V genes account for under half, and no reason is known for the remainder. In all, the sample holds 1,500 to 2,000 clones, and roughly 29% of those were seen once. About 15% of the sample goes to the ten largest clones. The sequenced sample was lung tumor tissue, obtained before any cancer treatment. The receptors stem from a woman between 35 and 70 years old with stage I lung adenocarcinoma.

V usage is TRBV11-3 and J usage is TRBJ2-3; maybe TRBD2 (5 bases). V was pared by 3 bases and J by 3 bases, with 13 bases between. CDR1 is SGHNT, CDR2 YENEEA, per germline. The CDR3 loop spans 15 amino acids. The CDR3: CASSFSIEGTDTQYF. In DNA form, the CDR3 reads TGTGCCAGCAGCTTCAGCATTGAGGGTACAGATACGCAGTATTTT.

To note about this clone: One end of the junction is discordant with germline, which a read error may explain. The J gene is TRBJ2-3, the V gene TRBV27, with 7 bases matching TRBD1. The CDR3 contains 14 residues. CDR1 and CDR2 (germline): MNHEY, SMNVEV (reference sequence). Here the CDR3 reads CATSTRQGLDTQYF. DNA of the CDR3: TGTGCCACCAGTACCCGACAGGGTTTAGATACGCAGTATTTT.

The chain employs TRBV18 and TRBJ2-3; 12 nucleotides agree with TRBD2. Unmatched junction bases numbered 4, after V lost 0 bases and J lost 3 bases. Germline values: CDR1 KGHSH, CDR2 LQKENI. The CDR3 covers 17 residues. In DNA, the CDR3 is TGTGCCAGCTCACCACCGGGACTAGCGGGTGGTACAGATACGCAGTATTTT. This sequence encodes CASSPPGLAGGTDTQYF.

This clone was detected only once. The CDR3 spells CASSLVRGPESPLHF. As DNA, the CDR3 is TGCGCCAGCAGCTTGGTTCGGGGGCCAGAGTCACCCCTCCACTTT. The chain couples TRBV5-1 to TRBJ1-6; perhaps TRBD1 as D (6 bases). CDR1 is SGHRS and CDR2 is YFSETQ in the germline V gene. Deletions cut 0 bases from V and 10 bases from J, with 14 bases between. This CDR3 has 15 amino acids. Together with reference TRBV5-1 and TRBJ1-6, the CDR3 gives the full variable domain: KAGVTQTPRYLIKTRGQQVTLSCSPISGHRSVSWYQQTPGQGLQFLFEYFSETQRNKGNFPGRFSGRQFSNSRSEMNVSTLELGDSALYLCASSLVRGPESPLHFGNGTRLTVT.

The chain employs TRBV10-2 and TRBJ2-4, with D unclear. This CDR3 is 14 amino acids long. V lost 0 bases to trimming and J lost 7 bases, with 10 bases between them. From germline, CDR1 is WSHSY and CDR2 SAAADI. This CDR3 is CASSESEGGNIQYF. The CDR3 region has the DNA TGCGCCAGCAGTGAGTCCGAAGGTGGGAACATTCAGTACTTC.

This clone appeared a few times. The chain recombines TRBV4-1 with TRBJ1-2, with unresolved D. The V and J ends lost 0 bases and 0 bases respectively, with 11 bases between them. CDR1 is MGHRA and CDR2 is YSYEKL in the germline V gene. The CDR3 sequence is 16 residues long. The CDR3 loop reads CASSQDPSISNYGYTF. The CDR3 nucleotides read TGCGCCAGCAGCCAAGATCCCAGCATTTCTAACTATGGCTACACCTTC.

Only a few counts were recorded for this clone. The chain links TRBV19 to TRBJ2-3; TRBD1 or TRBD2 may be the D gene (5 bases each). CDR1 is LNHDA and CDR2 is SQIVND in the germline V gene (reference sequence). Trimming cost V 6 bases and J 5 bases, with 9 bases left between them. This CDR3 comprises 12 residues. The CDR3 reads CASRQAGDTQYF. CDR3 DNA: TGTGCCAGTAGACAGGCGGGAGATACGCAGTATTTT.

This clone was observed a few times. The chain carries TRBV5-1 and TRBJ2-3, with D perhaps matching TRBD1 (6 bases). Germline V gives CDR1 SGHRS, CDR2 YFSETQ. This CDR3 spans 16 amino acids. V shed 0 bases and J shed 1 base, with 12 bases lying between them. DNA of the CDR3: TGCGCCAGCAGCTTGGAGGGGGTTGCGGGCACAGATACGCAGTATTTT. Its translation: CASSLEGVAGTDTQYF. Full variable domain (missing parts from reference TRBV5-1 and TRBJ2-3): KAGVTQTPRYLIKTRGQQVTLSCSPISGHRSVSWYQQTPGQGLQFLFEYFSETQRNKGNFPGRFSGRQFSNSRSEMNVSTLELGDSALYLCASSLEGVAGTDTQYFGPGTRLTVL.

This clone was recorded a few times. This chain links TRBV19 with TRBJ1-4; D is possibly TRBD1 (5 bases). The CDR3 is made up of 14 amino acids. V was trimmed by 6 bases and J by 4 bases, leaving 12 bases between them. Germline lookup yields CDR1 LNHDA and CDR2 SQIVND (reference sequence). The CDR3 DNA reads TGTGCCAGTAGCCCCCCAGGGATTAATGAAAAACTGTTTTTT. The encoded protein is CASSPPGINEKLFF.

V is TRBV6-8 and J is TRBJ1-5; D not resolved. The V gene's germline CDR1 is MNHGY and CDR2 SAAAGT. Between the trimmed V and J ends, which lost 0 bases and 2 bases, there was a span of 11 bases. There are 16 residues in the CDR3. The CDR3 is CASSYSIQSGNQPQHF. In nucleotides, the CDR3 is TGTGCCAGCAGTTACTCGATCCAGTCGGGCAATCAGCCCCAGCATTTT.

This clone is large by share. CDR3 region: CASSYPGQFPYQPQHF. DNA for the CDR3: TGTGCCAGCAGTTACCCAGGACAGTTTCCTTATCAGCCCCAGCATTTT. The chain uses TRBV6-8 and TRBJ1-5; TRBD1 might be the D (6 bases). Trimming cost V 2 bases and J 5 bases, with 16 bases left between them. This CDR3 is 16 amino acids long. CDR1 is MNHGY and CDR2 is SAAAGT in the germline V gene.

This chain joins TRBV6-8 and TRBJ2-2, with a possible D match to TRBD2 (5 bases). V shed 4 bases and J shed 2 bases, with 14 bases lying between them. This CDR3 spans 16 amino acids. CDR1 and CDR2 (germline): MNHGY, SAAAGT. CDR3 sequence: CASSLFLGLNTGELFF. The DNA of the CDR3 is TGTGCCAGCAGTTTATTCCTCGGACTCAACACCGGGGAGCTGTTTTTT.

The J gene is TRBJ2-1, the V gene TRBV2; D not resolved. The germline V and J ends were trimmed by 1 base and 3 bases, with 7 bases remaining between them. CDR1 and CDR2 from the germline V gene are SNHLY and FYNNEI. The CDR3 spans 14 residues. The CDR3 loop is CASSEGSRYNEQFF. DNA for the CDR3: TGTGCCAGCAGTGAAGGTTCCCGCTACAATGAGCAGTTCTTC. Supplemented by reference TRBV2 and TRBJ2-1, the full variable domain reads EPEVTQTPSHQVTQMGQEVILRCVPISNHLYFYWYRQILGQKVEFLVSFYNNEISEKSEIFDDQFSVERPDGSNFTLKIRSTKLEDSAMYFCASSEGSRYNEQFFGPGTRLTVL.

The V gene is TRBV23-1, the J gene TRBJ2-5; the D gene is possibly TRBD1 (8 bases). TRBV23-1 is marked as an open reading frame, function uncertain. Trimming removed 0 bases at V and 5 bases at J, with 16 bases between. The CDR3 has 16 amino acids. CDR3 DNA: TGCGCCAGCAGTCAATCGGTCACAGGGGGGGCGGAGACCCAGTACTTC. It is translated as CASSQSVTGGAETQYF.

This clone is labeled medium-sized (0.01 to 0.1%). V usage is TRBV11-3 and J usage is TRBJ1-1, with D perhaps TRBD1 (5 bases). Germline V gives CDR1 SGHNT, CDR2 YENEEA. The CDR3 consists of 15 residues. V was pared by 6 bases and J by 4 bases, with 18 bases between. CDR3: CASRGQGVAGTEAFF. CDR3 nucleotides: TGTGCCAGCAGAGGGCAGGGTGTGGCGGGCACTGAAGCTTTCTTT.

V is TRBV23-1 and J is TRBJ1-6, with TRBD1 identical over 9 bases. TRBV23-1 is an open reading frame whose function is uncertain. The trim removed 6 bases at V and 10 bases at J, leaving 10 bases unmatched. The CDR3 loop spans 15 amino acids. The CDR3 is CASSRRQGVRSPLHF. DNA of the CDR3: TGCGCCAGCAGCCGACGACAGGGGGTAAGATCACCCCTCCACTTT.

This clone is labeled as medium-sized (0.01 to 0.1%). The chain uses TRBV6-8 and TRBJ2-6, with unresolved D. Germline values: CDR1 MNHGY, CDR2 SAAAGT. The CDR3 consists of 14 residues. With 10 bases removed from V and 3 bases from J, the gap between germline ends came to 13 bases. CDR3: CATVVGGGANVLTF. CDR3 nucleotides: TGTGCCACCGTGGTAGGCGGTGGGGCCAACGTCCTGACTTTC.

There are a few counts of this clone. J is TRBJ2-5 and V is TRBV11-3; 9 bases match TRBD2. CDR3 length: 14 amino acids. V gave up 2 bases and J gave up 5 bases; unmatched junction bases: 3. Per the germline V gene, CDR1 is SGHNT and CDR2 is YENEEA. The CDR3 protein is CASSLTTSGETQYF. As DNA, the CDR3 is TGTGCCAGCAGCTTAACCACTAGCGGGGAGACCCAGTACTTC.

The rearrangement joins TRBV6-8 to TRBJ2-7, with TRBD2 matching over 10 bases. The germline CDR1 and CDR2 sequences are MNHGY and SAAAGT. This CDR3 contains 14 residues. V lost 6 bases and J lost 3; bases outside the gene matches: 5. The CDR3 coding sequence is TGTGCCAGCAGGAGGACTAGCGGAAACTACGAGCAGTACTTC. Translated: CASRRTSGNYEQYF.

This clone has just a few counts. This sequence joins TRBV6-8 and TRBJ1-2; D not certain. CDR1 is MNHGY and CDR2 is SAAAGT in the germline V gene. V lost 6 bases and J 5 bases, leaving 13 bases between the germline ends. The CDR3 runs 13 residues. The CDR3 is CASSPPRYYGYTF. In DNA, the CDR3 is TGTGCCAGCAGCCCACCCCGTTATTATGGCTACACCTTC.

This clone ranks as medium-sized (0.01 to 0.1%). The chain links TRBV11-3 to TRBJ1-6; 9 bases fit TRBD1. This CDR3 comprises 16 residues. V shed 4 bases and J 8 bases; nucleotides not matched to a gene: 9. CDR1 and CDR2 (germline): SGHNT, YENEEA. The CDR3 spells CASSWPRTGEDSPLHF. CDR3 DNA: TGTGCCAGCAGCTGGCCACGGACAGGGGAAGATTCACCCCTCCACTTT.

In this sample, this clone turned up a few times. J is TRBJ1-1 and V is TRBV6-8; D not resolved. The CDR3 consists of 13 residues. Germline V gives CDR1 MNHGY, CDR2 SAAAGT. V lost 6 bases and J lost 7, with 15 bases in between. Here the CDR3 DNA reads TGTGCCAGCAGGCTAACTCTCCCGTTTGAAGCTTTCTTT. This sequence encodes CASRLTLPFEAFF.

This CDR3 is CASSGGEGPLNTEAFF. The CDR3 DNA sequence: TGTGCCAGCAGTGGGGGCGAGGGGCCTTTGAACACTGAAGCTTTCTTT. The chain carries TRBV6-8 and TRBJ1-1; D might be TRBD1 (6 bases). The germline V gene has CDR1 MNHGY and CDR2 SAAAGT. Trimming removed 5 bases at V and 0 bases at J, with 16 bases between. CDR3 length: 16 residues.

The chain joins TRBV2 to TRBJ2-2; D call uncertain. Germline V gene sequence: CDR1 SNHLY, CDR2 FYNNEI. The CDR3 totals 12 residues. V lost 6 bases to trimming and J lost 7 bases, with 9 bases between them. This chain's CDR3 is CASSVVNGELFF. In DNA form, the CDR3 reads TGTGCCAGCAGCGTAGTTAACGGGGAGCTGTTTTTT.

The rearrangement links TRBV6-8 to TRBJ2-7; 9 bases map to TRBD1. Looked up from germline, CDR1 is MNHGY and CDR2 is SAAAGT. V lost 4 bases and J lost 3; bases outside the gene matches: 7. The CDR3 spans 15 residues. As DNA, the CDR3 is TGTGCCAGCAGTTCTGACAGGGGGTACATCTACGAGCAGTACTTC. Its protein product is CASSSDRGYIYEQYF.